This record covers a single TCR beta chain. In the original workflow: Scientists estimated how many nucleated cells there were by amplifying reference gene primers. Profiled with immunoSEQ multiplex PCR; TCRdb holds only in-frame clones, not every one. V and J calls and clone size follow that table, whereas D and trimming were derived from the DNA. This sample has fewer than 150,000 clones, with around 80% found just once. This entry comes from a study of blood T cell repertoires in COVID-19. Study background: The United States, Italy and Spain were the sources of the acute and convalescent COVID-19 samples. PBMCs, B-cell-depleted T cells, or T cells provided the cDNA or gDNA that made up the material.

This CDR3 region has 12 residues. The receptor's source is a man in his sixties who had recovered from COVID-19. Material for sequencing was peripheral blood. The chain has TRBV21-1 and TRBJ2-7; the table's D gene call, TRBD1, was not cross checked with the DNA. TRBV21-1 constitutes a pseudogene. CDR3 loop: CAVDRETYEQYF. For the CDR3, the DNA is TGTGCCGTAGACAGGGAAACCTACGAGCAGTACTTC.